This T cell receptor (beta chain) appears in the sequencing data of a study of blood T cells in healthy people across ages. Study-wide results and limits: The study found TCR beta diversity correlated strongly with naive T cell percentage. More naive CD4+ cells and higher diversity were found in long-lived than in aged donors. Roughly linearly, TCR beta diversity per million T cells fell as age increased.

Russia was home to the donors, healthy Caucasian individuals aged roughly 6 to 90. To note about this clonotype: Antigen: not known. At one boundary the junction diverges from the germline segment, which might be a read error.

A second PCR, run for roughly 7 to 12 cycles, used a sample-barcoded 5' primer plus a J-beta primer mix. TCRdb re-derived calls from the 5' RACE reads in MiXCR, one entry per CDR3 protein. The table includes around 870,000 distinct CDR3 sequences, about 28% detected once. CDR1 LGHNA and CDR2 YSLEER come from the germline V gene. CDR3 size: 14 residues. The sequence was collected from a woman older than 75 in good health. This chain connects TRBV4-3 to TRBJ2-2, with 7 bases lining up with TRBD2. The sequenced material came from blood. The CDR3 DNA is TGCGCCAGCAGTCTAGCGGCGAACATCGGGGAGCGGTTTTTT. It codes for CASSLAANIGERFF.